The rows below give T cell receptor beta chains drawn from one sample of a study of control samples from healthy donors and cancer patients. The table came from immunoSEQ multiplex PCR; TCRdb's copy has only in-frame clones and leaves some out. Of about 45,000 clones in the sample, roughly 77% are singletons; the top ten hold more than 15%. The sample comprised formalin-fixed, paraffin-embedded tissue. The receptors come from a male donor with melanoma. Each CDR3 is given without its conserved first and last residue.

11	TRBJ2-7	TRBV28	ASSRTAVGEQY
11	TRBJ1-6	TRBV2	ASSAGFNSPLH
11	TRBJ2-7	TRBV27	ASTRGENYEQY
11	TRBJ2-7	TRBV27	ASSPFQGYEQY
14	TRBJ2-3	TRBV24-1	ATSDLTVLGTDTQY
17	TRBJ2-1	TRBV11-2	ASSSLSWERTSAGEEQF
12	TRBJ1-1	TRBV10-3	AISAGTKNTEAF
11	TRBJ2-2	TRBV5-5	ASSLGRVGELF
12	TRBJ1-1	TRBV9	ASSVQGVNTEAF
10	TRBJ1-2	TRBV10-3	AISRVDYGYT
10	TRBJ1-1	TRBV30	AWRQGRVEAF